This T cell receptor beta chain was sequenced in a study of neurological immune-mediated disorders. With respect to this clonotype: At one end, the junction sequence differs from germline, possibly due to a read error.

Stated time point: technical triplicate 2. MiXCR was run by TCRdb on the 5' RACE reads, yielding one entry per CDR3 protein. The data contain more than 30,000 distinct CDR3 sequences, roughly 14% of them singletons. The clonotype was recovered from a female donor with HTLV-1-associated myelopathy (HAM/TSP). The sequenced material came from CD4+ T cells from blood.

CDR3 in DNA: TGTGCCACCCGACAGGGGGTTAACACCGTGGAGCTGTTTTTT. It translates to CATRQGVNTVELFF. The chain carries TRBV5-8 and TRBJ2-2; TRBD1 aligns across 9 bases. Germline V lookup: CDR1 SGHTS, CDR2 YDEGEE. This CDR3 comprises 14 residues.